This T cell receptor beta chain was profiled in a study of T cells in Graves' hyperthyroidism and ophthalmopathy. Deletions cut 6 bases from V and 5 bases from J, with 20 bases between. Germline CDR1 MNHNS, CDR2 SASEGT. This CDR3 spans 15 amino acids. There were TCR beta CDR3 regions amplified from RNA transcripts. HTBI primers were the set used in a first-round RT-PCR of the TCR CDR3. TCRdb re-derived calls from the multiplex PCR reads in MiXCR, one entry per CDR3 protein. This table has roughly 570,000 distinct CDR3 sequences, 15% to 18% appearing once. The specimen was blood. The chain has TRBV6-1 and TRBJ2-7, with D perhaps assigned TRBD1 or TRBD2 (5 bases each). The clonotype comes from a woman in her thirties with Graves' hyperthyroidism. The CDR3 spells CASRAYRGSGDEQYF. The CDR3 DNA follows: TGTGCCAGCAGAGCATACCGGGGCTCCGGGGACGAGCAGTACTTC.